This T cell receptor beta chain derives from a study of patients and donors after allogeneic stem cell transplantation. In TCRdb, the RT-PCR reads were re-called with MiXCR into one record per CDR3 protein. In the table there are about 34,000 distinct CDR3 sequences, less than 45% of which are singletons. With 5 bases clipped from V and 5 bases from J, the junction kept 4 bases outside the gene matches. The CDR3 totals 13 residues. Germline CDR1 reads SEHNR; CDR2 reads FQNEAQ (reference sequence). This clonotype was counted between two and nine times. The genes are TRBV7-9 and TRBJ2-3, with 7 bases identical to TRBD2. The origin of this receptor is a human donor who was either an allogeneic HSCT recipient or a stem cell or donor lymphocyte infusion donor (not recorded which). It is not recorded whose cells these are; they may come from a transplant donor. Sequencing was done on a sample of blood, either unsorted or a sorted T cell fraction (not recorded which). This CDR3 is CASSTRGRDTQYF. CDR3 DNA sequence: TGTGCCAGCAGCACCCGCGGGAGAGATACGCAGTATTTT. The variable domain in full, completed from reference TRBV7-9 and TRBJ2-3, reads DTGVSQNPRHKITKRGQNVTFRCDPISEHNRLYWYRQTLGQGPEFLTYFQNEAQLEKSRLLSDRFSAERPKGSFSTLEIQRTEQGDSAMYLCASSTRGRDTQYFGPGTRLTVL.